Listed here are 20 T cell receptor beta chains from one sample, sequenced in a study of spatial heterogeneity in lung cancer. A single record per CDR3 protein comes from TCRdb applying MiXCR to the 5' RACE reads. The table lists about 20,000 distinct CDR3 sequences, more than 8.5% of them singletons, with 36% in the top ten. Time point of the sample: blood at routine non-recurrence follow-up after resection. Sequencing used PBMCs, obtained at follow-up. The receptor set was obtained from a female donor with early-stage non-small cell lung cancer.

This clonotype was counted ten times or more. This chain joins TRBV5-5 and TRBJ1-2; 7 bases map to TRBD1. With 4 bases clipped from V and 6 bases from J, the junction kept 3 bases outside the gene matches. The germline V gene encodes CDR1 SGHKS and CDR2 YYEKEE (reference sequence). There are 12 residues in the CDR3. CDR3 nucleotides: TGTGCCAGCAGCATCGACAGGGATGGCTACACCTTC. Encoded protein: CASSIDRDGYTF.

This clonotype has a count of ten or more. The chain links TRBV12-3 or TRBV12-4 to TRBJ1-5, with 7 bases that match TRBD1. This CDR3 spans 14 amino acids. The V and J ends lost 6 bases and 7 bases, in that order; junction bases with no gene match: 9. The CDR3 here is CASSLHRGGQPQHF. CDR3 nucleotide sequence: TGTGCCAGCAGCCTTCACAGGGGAGGGCAGCCCCAGCATTTT.

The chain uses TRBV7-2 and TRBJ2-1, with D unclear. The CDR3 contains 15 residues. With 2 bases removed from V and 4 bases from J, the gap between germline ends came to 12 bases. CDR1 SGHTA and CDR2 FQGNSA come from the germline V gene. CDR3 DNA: TGTGCCAGCAGCTTATGGTCAGACCCATACAATGAGCAGTTCTTC. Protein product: CASSLWSDPYNEQFF.

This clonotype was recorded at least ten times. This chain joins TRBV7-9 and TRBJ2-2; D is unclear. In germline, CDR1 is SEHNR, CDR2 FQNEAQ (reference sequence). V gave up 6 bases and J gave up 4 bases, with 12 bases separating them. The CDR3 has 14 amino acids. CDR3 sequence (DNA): TGTGCCAGCAGATTCTACGATGGCACCGGGGAGCTGTTTTTT. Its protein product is CASRFYDGTGELFF.

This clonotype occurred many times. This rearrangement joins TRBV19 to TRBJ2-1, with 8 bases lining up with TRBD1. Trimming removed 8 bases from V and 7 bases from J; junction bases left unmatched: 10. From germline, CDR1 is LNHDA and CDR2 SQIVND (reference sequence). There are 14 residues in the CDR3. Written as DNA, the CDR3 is TGTGCCAGTTGGGGGGACAGGCGTAAGAATGAGCAGTTCTTC. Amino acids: CASWGDRRKNEQFF.

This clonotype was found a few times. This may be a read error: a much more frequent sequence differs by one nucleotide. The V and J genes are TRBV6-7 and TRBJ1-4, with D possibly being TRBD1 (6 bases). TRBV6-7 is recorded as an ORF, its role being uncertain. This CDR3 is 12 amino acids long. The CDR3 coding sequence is TGTGCCAGCACCGGGACAAATGGAAAACTGTTTTTT. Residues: CASTGTNGKLFF.

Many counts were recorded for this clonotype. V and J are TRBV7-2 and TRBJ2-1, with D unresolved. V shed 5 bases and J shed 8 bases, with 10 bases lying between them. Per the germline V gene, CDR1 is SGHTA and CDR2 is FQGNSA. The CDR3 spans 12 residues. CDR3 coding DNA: TGTGCCAGCAGCCCGGGCCCGCATGAGCAGTTCTTC. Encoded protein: CASSPGPHEQFF.

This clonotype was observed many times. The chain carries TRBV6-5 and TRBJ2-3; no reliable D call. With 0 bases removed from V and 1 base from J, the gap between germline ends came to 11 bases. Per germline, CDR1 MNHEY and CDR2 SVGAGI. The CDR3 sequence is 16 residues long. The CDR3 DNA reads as TGTGCCAGCAGTTACTCAGGGCTATACCGCACAGATACGCAGTATTTT. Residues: CASSYSGLYRTDTQYF.

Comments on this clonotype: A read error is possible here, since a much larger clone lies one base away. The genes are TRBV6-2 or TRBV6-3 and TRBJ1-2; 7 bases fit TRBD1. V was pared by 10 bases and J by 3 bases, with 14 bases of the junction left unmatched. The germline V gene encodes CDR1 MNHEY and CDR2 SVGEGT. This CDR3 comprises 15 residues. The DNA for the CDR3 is TGTGCCACCCATCGCTCGGGGCAGGGGGACTATGGCTACACCTTC. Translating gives CATHRSGQGDYGYTF.

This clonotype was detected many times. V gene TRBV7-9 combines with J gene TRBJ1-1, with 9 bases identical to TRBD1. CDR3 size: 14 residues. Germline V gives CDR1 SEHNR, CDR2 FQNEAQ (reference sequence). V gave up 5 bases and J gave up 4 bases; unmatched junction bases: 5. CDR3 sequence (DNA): TGTGCCAGCAGCCTACAGGGGGCCGGCACTGAAGCTTTCTTT. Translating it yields CASSLQGAGTEAFF.

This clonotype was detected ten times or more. CDR3: CASCATGNYEQYF. The CDR3 DNA sequence: TGTGCCAGCTGTGCGACAGGGAACTACGAGCAGTACTTC. The chain links TRBV6-2 or TRBV6-3 to TRBJ2-7; 7 nucleotides agree with TRBD1. Germline V CDR1 and CDR2: MNHEY, SVGEGT. V lost 8 bases to trimming and J lost 3 bases; unmatched junction nucleotides: 7. This CDR3 spans 13 amino acids.

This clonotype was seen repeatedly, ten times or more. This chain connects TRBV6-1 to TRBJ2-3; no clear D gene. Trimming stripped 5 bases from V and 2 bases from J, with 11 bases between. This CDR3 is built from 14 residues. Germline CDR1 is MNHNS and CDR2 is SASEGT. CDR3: CASSTLDNTDTQYF. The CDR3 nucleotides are TGTGCCAGCAGTACCCTGGATAACACAGATACGCAGTATTTT.

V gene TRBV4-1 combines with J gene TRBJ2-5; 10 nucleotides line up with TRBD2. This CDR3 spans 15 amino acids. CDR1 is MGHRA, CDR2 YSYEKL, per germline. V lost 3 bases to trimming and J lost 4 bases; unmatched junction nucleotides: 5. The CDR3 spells CASSHERGGAETQYF. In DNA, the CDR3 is TGCGCCAGCAGCCATGAGCGGGGGGGCGCAGAGACCCAGTACTTC.

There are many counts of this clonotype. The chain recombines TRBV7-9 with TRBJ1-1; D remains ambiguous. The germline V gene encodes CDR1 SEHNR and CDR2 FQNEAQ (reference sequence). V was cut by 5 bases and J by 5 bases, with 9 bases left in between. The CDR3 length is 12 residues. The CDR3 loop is CASSRGLTEAFF. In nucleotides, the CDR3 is TGTGCCAGCAGCCGAGGGTTGACTGAAGCTTTCTTT.

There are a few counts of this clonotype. DNA for the CDR3: TGTGCCAGTGTGGGGTATCGAAATTCACCCCTCCACTTT. Translation gives CASVGYRNSPLHF. J is TRBJ1-6 and V is TRBV7-2; D is unresolved. V was pared by 9 bases and J by 7 bases, with 13 bases between. The germline gives CDR1 SGHTA, CDR2 FQGNSA. There are 13 residues in the CDR3. Supplemented by reference TRBV7-2 and TRBJ1-6, the full variable domain reads GAGVSQSPSNKVTEKGKDVELRCDPISGHTALYWYRQSLGQGLEFLIYFQGNSAPDKSGLPSDRFSAERTGGSVSTLTIQRTQQEDSAVYLCASVGYRNSPLHFGNGTRLTVT.

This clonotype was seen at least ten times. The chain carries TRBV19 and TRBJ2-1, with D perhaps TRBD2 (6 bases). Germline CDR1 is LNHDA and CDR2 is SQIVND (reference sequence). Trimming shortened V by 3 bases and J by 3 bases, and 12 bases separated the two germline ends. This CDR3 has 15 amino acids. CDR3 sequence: CASSIVAERYNEQFF. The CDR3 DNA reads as TGTGCCAGTAGTATCGTAGCGGAGCGCTACAATGAGCAGTTCTTC. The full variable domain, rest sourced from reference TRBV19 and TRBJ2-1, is DGGITQSPKYLFRKEGQNVTLSCEQNLNHDAMYWYRQDPGQGLRLIYYSQIVNDFQKGDIAEGYSVSREKKESFPLTVTSAQKNPTAFYLCASSIVAERYNEQFFGPGTRLTVL.

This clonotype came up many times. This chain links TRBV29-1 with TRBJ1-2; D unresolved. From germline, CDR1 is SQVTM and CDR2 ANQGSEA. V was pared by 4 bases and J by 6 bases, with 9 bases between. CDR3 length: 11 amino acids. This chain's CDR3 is CSVGRSDGYTF. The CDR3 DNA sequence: TGCAGCGTTGGGAGGTCGGATGGCTACACCTTC.

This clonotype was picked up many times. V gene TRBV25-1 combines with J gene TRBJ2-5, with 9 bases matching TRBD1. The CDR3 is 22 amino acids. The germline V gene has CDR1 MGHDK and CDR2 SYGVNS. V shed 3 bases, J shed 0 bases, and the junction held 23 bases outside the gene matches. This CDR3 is CASSDRAARGTGFRWDQETQYF. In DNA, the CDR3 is TGTGCCAGCAGTGATCGGGCCGCCCGCGGGACAGGGTTTCGTTGGGACCAAGAGACCCAGTACTTC.

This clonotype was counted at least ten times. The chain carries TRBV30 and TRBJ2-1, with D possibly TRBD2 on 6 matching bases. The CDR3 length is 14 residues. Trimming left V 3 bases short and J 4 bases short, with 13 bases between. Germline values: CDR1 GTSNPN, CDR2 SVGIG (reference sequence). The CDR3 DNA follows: TGTGCCTGGAGGGGGGGAAGAGGGTACAATGAGCAGTTCTTC. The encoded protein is CAWRGGRGYNEQFF.

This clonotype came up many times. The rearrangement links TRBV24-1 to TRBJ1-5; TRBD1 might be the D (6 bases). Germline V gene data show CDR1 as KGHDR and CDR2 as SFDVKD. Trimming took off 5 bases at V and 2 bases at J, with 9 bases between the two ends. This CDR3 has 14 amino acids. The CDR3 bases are TGTGCCACCAGTGGAGCAGGGGGCAATCAGCCCCAGCATTTT. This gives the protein CATSGAGGNQPQHF.